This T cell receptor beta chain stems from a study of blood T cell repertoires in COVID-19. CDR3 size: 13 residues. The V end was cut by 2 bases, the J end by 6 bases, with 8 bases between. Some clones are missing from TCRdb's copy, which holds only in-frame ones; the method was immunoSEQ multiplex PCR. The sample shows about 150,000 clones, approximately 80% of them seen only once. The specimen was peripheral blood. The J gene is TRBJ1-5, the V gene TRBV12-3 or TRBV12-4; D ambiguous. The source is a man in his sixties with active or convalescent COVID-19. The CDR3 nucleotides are TGTGCCAGCAGTTTATTGCGGAGTCAGCCCCAGCATTTT. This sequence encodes CASSLLRSQPQHF.